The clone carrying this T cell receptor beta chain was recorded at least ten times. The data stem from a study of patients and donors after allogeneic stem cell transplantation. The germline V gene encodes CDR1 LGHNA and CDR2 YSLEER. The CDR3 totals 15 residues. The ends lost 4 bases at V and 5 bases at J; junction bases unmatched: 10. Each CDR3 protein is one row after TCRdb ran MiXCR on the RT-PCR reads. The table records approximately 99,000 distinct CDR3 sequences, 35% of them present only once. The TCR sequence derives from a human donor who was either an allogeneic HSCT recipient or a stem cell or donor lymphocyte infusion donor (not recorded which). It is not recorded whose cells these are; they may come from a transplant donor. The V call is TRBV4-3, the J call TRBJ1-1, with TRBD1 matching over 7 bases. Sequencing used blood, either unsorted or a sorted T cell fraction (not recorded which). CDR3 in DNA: TGCGCCAGCAGCCCCGACAGGGAAGGAGGAACTGAAGCTTTCTTT. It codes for CASSPDREGGTEAFF.